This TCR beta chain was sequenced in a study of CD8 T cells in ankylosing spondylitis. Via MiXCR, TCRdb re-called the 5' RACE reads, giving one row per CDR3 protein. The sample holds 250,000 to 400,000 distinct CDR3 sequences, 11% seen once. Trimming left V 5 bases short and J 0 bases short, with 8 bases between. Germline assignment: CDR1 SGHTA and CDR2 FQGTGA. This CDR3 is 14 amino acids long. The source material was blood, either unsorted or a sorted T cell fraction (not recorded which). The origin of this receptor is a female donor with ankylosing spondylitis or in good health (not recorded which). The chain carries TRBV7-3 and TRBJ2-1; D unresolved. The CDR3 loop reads CASSPLSSYNEQFF. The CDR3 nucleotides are TGTGCCAGCAGCCCTCTGAGCTCCTACAATGAGCAGTTCTTC.